This T cell receptor beta chain was sequenced in a study of memory CD4+ T cells and cytomegalovirus serostatus. The sort gate was single viable CD3+CD4+CD8-CD45RO+ cells for memory CD4+ T cells. Assay used: immunoSEQ multiplex PCR; TCRdb lists only in-frame clones, some missing. The table shows tens of thousands of clones, with approximately 86% occurring only once. Germline V lookup: CDR1 MDHEN, CDR2 SYDVKM. Trimming cost V 4 bases and J 1 base, with 13 bases left between them. CDR3 length equals 15 residues. The J gene is TRBJ1-2, the V gene TRBV28; tentative D call: TRBD1 (5 bases). The receptor comes from an adult in good health and CMV-seronegative. Some clones in this sample may be carry-over from other donors' samples. Sequencing input: memory CD4+ T cells from blood. The chain's CDR3 is CASSSIGGGNYGYTF. The CDR3 region has the DNA TGTGCCAGCAGTTCCATCGGGGGTGGTAACTATGGCTACACCTTC.